Following are 18 T cell receptor beta chains from one sample sequenced in a study of T cells in localized non-small cell lung cancer. Produced via immunoSEQ multiplex PCR; TCRdb's table is partial and in-frame only. The sample shows around 2,800 clones, nearly 25% of them seen only once. The sequencing here drew on lung tumor tissue, taken before any cancer treatment. Receptors were obtained from a female donor of 60 years or more with stage III lung adenocarcinoma.

This chain uses TRBV29-1 with TRBJ2-5; TRBD2 might be the D (5 bases). V shed 4 bases and J shed 0 bases, with 15 bases lying between them. The germline CDR1 and CDR2 sequences are SQVTM and ANQGSEA. The CDR3 has 15 residues. The CDR3 loop is CSVVAPDLYQETQYF. The CDR3 nucleotides are TGCAGCGTTGTCGCGCCGGACTTGTACCAAGAGACCCAGTACTTC.

This clone came up a few times. The chain uses TRBV14 and TRBJ2-7; D remains unclear. The germline V and J ends were trimmed by 3 bases and 0 bases, with 6 bases remaining between them. CDR1 SGHDN and CDR2 FVKESK come from the germline V gene. This CDR3 region has 13 residues. The CDR3 nucleotides are TGTGCCAGCAGCCATTTCAACTCCTACGAGCAGTACTTC. This codes for CASSHFNSYEQYF.

The table lists this clone with many counts. The chain uses TRBV11-3 and TRBJ2-5; the D gene is possibly TRBD2 (5 bases). Germline CDR1 reads SGHNT; CDR2 reads YENEEA. The CDR3 runs to 15 residues. Trimming took 3 bases from V and 1 from J, leaving 12 bases between them. This CDR3 is CASSFQLGRQETQYF. Written as DNA, the CDR3 is TGTGCCAGCAGCTTTCAACTAGGGCGCCAAGAGACCCAGTACTTC.

This clone qualifies as medium-sized. The V call is TRBV7-2, the J call TRBJ1-1, with D uncertain. V was pared by 6 bases and J by 2 bases, with 10 bases between. Germline-derived CDR1 and CDR2 are SGHTA and FQGNSA. This CDR3 is 13 amino acids long. The CDR3 sequence is CASRRQINTEAFF. CDR3 coding DNA: TGTGCCAGCAGGCGTCAGATAAACACTGAAGCTTTCTTT. Variable domain in full (rest from reference TRBV7-2 and TRBJ1-1): GAGVSQSPSNKVTEKGKDVELRCDPISGHTALYWYRQSLGQGLEFLIYFQGNSAPDKSGLPSDRFSAERTGGSVSTLTIQRTQQEDSAVYLCASRRQINTEAFFGQGTRLTVV.

Relative to its sample, this clone is medium-sized (0.01 to 0.1%). The chain employs TRBV11-3 and TRBJ2-3; 9 bases agree with TRBD1. Germline CDR1 SGHNT, CDR2 YENEEA. The CDR3 length is 14 residues. V shed 4 bases, J shed 2 bases, and the junction held 1 base outside the gene matches. The CDR3 region has the DNA TGTGCCAGCAGCTGGACAGGGGCCACAGATACGCAGTATTTT. It codes for CASSWTGATDTQYF.

Note on this clone: At one of its ends the junction is not consistent with the germline gene, which may arise from a read error. This chain links TRBV6-8 with TRBJ2-3, with a weak D call TRBD1 (5 bases). Germline-derived CDR1 and CDR2 are MNHGY and SAAAGT. The CDR3 is 13 residues long. In nucleotides, the CDR3 is TGTGCCAGCAGTGACTCAGGGTATGGTACGCAGTATTTT. It encodes CASSDSGYGTQYF.

This clone was detected a few times. The chain uses TRBV16 and TRBJ1-1; D remains ambiguous. Trimming removed 5 bases at V and 2 bases at J, with 12 bases between. Germline V gene data show CDR1 as KGHSY and CDR2 as FQNENV. The CDR3 is 14 residues long. The CDR3 sequence is CASSLFTANTEAFF. CDR3 coding DNA: TGTGCCAGCAGCTTGTTTACGGCCAACACTGAAGCTTTCTTT.

This clone has just a few counts. The V gene is TRBV6-8, the J gene TRBJ2-5; 9 nucleotides align to TRBD1. The ends lost 6 bases at V and 3 bases at J; junction bases unmatched: 8. CDR1 and CDR2 from the germline V gene are MNHGY and SAAAGT. The CDR3 contains 15 residues. CDR3 loop: CASSPIRTGEETQYF. DNA of the CDR3: TGTGCCAGCAGCCCTATCAGGACAGGGGAAGAGACCCAGTACTTC.

A few counts support this clone. The chain is built from TRBV11-3 and TRBJ2-7, with D perhaps matching TRBD1 (6 bases). In germline, CDR1 is SGHNT, CDR2 YENEEA. V was clipped by 4 bases and J by 1 base, with 14 bases between them. The CDR3 sequence is 15 residues long. Here the CDR3 reads CASSSLQGWSYEQYF. Written as DNA, the CDR3 is TGTGCCAGCAGCTCCCTGCAGGGGTGGTCCTACGAGCAGTACTTC.

Worth noting for this clone: A junction boundary mismatches the germline segment, possibly from a read error. The chain joins TRBV30 to TRBJ2-2; 7 bases are a match to TRBD2. The CDR3 loop spans 13 amino acids. Per germline, CDR1 GTSNPN and CDR2 SVGIG (reference sequence). The CDR3 DNA follows: TGTGCCTGGAGGTTCAGGGAGGGCCGGGGAGCTGTTTTT. This sequence encodes CAWRFREGRGAVF.

The sample holds a few counts of this clone. The rearrangement links TRBV28 to TRBJ1-2; TRBD1 is a possible D gene (6 bases). CDR3 length: 14 amino acids. Per the germline V gene, CDR1 is MDHEN and CDR2 is SYDVKM. V dropped 5 bases and J dropped 4 bases, with 14 bases sitting between them. CDR3 loop: CASSIQQGIYGYTF. The CDR3 nucleotides read TGTGCCAGCAGTATCCAACAGGGAATCTATGGCTACACCTTC.

This clone is labeled as large. V is TRBV6-8 and J is TRBJ2-1; maybe TRBD2 (6 bases). Germline loops: CDR1 MNHGY, CDR2 SAAAGT. V dropped 2 bases and J dropped 14 bases, with 13 bases sitting between them. This CDR3 has 12 amino acids. As DNA, the CDR3 is TGTGCCAGCAGTTACGCCCCGGGAGCGGAGTTCTTC. Translation gives CASSYAPGAEFF.

This chain connects TRBV29-1 to TRBJ2-7; 10 positions agree with TRBD2. The junction had 14 bases not matched to a gene; V was cut back by 7 bases and J by 5 bases. The CDR3 is made up of 15 amino acids. Germline V lookup: CDR1 SQVTM, CDR2 ANQGSEA. This chain's CDR3 is CSAGSLAGEGNEQYF. CDR3 DNA sequence: TGCAGCGCAGGCTCGCTAGCGGGAGAGGGCAACGAGCAGTACTTC.

The chain has TRBV11-3 and TRBJ2-5; maybe TRBD1 (5 bases). Trimming pared 4 bases from V and 2 bases from J, leaving 11 bases between. Per germline, CDR1 SGHNT and CDR2 YENEEA. This CDR3 is built from 14 residues. CDR3 sequence (DNA): TGTGCCAGCAGCTCAGGGCAGTGGCAAGAGACCCAGTACTTC. Translating gives CASSSGQWQETQYF.

In this sample, this clone turned up a few times. The gene calls are TRBV14 and TRBJ2-5; tentative D call: TRBD1 (6 bases). The V end lost 5 bases, the J end lost 2 bases, and 9 bases lay between the germline ends. The length of the CDR3 is 13 residues. Germline V gives CDR1 SGHDN, CDR2 FVKESK. The chain's CDR3 is CASSRTVQETQYF. CDR3 coding DNA: TGTGCCAGCAGCAGGACAGTTCAAGAGACCCAGTACTTC.

There are a few counts of this clone. The chain has TRBV6-8 and TRBJ1-1, with TRBD1 identical over 9 bases. Germline CDR1 is MNHGY and CDR2 is SAAAGT. V lost 10 bases and J lost 7; bases outside the gene matches: 10. This CDR3 has 13 amino acids. CDR3 in amino acids: CAIIKGQGNEAFF. In DNA form, the CDR3 reads TGTGCCATCATTAAGGGACAGGGAAATGAAGCTTTCTTT.

The chain combines TRBV28 with TRBJ1-4, with TRBD1 identical over 7 bases. The CDR3 has 16 amino acids. The J segment lost 8 bases and the V segment lost 6 bases, leaving 15 bases of the junction unmatched. Germline V gives CDR1 MDHEN, CDR2 SYDVKM. The DNA for the CDR3 is TGTGCCAGCAGCAGTGACAGGGAAACCCTGGGGGAAAAACTGTTTTTT. It is translated as CASSSDRETLGEKLFF. Complete variable domain (other parts from reference TRBV28 and TRBJ1-4): DVKVTQSSRYLVKRTGEKVFLECVQDMDHENMFWYRQDPGLGLRLIYFSYDVKMKEKGDIPEGYSVSREKKERFSLILESASTNQTSMYLCASSSDRETLGEKLFFGSGTQLSVL.

The rearrangement joins TRBV5-1 to TRBJ1-2; TRBD1 aligns across 7 bases. V trimming: 4 bases; J trimming: 2 bases; junction bases outside the gene matches: 14. Germline V gene data show CDR1 as SGHRS and CDR2 as YFSETQ. The CDR3 is 17 amino acids. The CDR3 spells CASSLLTGLIRNYGYTF. CDR3 sequence (DNA): TGCGCCAGCAGCCTGCTGACAGGGTTAATTCGCAACTATGGCTACACCTTC.